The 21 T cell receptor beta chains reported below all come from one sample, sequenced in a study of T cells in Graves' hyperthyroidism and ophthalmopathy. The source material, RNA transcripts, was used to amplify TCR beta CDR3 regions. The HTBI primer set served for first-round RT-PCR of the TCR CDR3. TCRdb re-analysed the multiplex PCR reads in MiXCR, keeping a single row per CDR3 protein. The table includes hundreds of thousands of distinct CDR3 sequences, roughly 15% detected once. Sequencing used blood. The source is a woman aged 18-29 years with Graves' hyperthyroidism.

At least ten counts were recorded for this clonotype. The CDR3, as DNA: TGCGCCAGCAGCCGTAGCGGGAGGGCGGCAGATACGCAGTATTTT. Protein sequence: CASSRSGRAADTQYF. The gene calls are TRBV4-3 and TRBJ2-3; 11 bases agree with TRBD2. V lost 4 bases and J lost 4; bases outside the gene matches: 4. Looked up from germline, CDR1 is LGHNA and CDR2 is YSLEER. This CDR3 is 15 amino acids long.

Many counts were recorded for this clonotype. The CDR3 region is CSAIEGFPYEQYF. The CDR3 nucleotides are TGCAGTGCTATAGAGGGGTTCCCCTACGAGCAGTACTTC. V gene TRBV20-1 combines with J gene TRBJ2-7; D assignment may be TRBD1 or TRBD2 (5 bases each). V was clipped by 4 bases and J by 2 bases, with 12 bases between them. This CDR3 spans 13 amino acids. The germline V gene has CDR1 DFQATT and CDR2 SNEGSKA (reference sequence).

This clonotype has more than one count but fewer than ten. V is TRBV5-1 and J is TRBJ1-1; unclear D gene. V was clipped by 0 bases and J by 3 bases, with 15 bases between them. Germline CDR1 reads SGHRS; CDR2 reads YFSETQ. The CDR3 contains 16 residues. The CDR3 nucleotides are TGCGCCAGCAGCTTGGGGCTAGGAGGGTTCGACACTGAAGCTTTCTTT. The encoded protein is CASSLGLGGFDTEAFF.

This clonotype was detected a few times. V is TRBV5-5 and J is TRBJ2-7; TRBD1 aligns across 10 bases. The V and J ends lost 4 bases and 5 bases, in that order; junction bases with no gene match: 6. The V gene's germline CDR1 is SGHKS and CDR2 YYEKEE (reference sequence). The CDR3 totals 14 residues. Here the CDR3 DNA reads TGTGCCAGCAGCCCGAGACAGGGGGCCCACGAGCAGTACTTC. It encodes CASSPRQGAHEQYF.

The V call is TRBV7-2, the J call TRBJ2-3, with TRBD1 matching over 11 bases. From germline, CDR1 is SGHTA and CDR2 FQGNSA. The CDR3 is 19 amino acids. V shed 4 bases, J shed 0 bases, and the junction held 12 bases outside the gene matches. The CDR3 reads CASSSRLRTGGLSTDTQYF. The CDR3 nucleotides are TGTGCCAGCAGCTCTCGCCTCAGGACAGGGGGCCTTAGCACAGATACGCAGTATTTT.

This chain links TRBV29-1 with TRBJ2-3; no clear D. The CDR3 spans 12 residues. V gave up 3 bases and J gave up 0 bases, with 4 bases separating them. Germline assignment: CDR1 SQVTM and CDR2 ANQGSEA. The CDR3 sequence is CSVDSSTDTQYF. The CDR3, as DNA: TGCAGCGTTGATAGTAGCACAGATACGCAGTATTTT.

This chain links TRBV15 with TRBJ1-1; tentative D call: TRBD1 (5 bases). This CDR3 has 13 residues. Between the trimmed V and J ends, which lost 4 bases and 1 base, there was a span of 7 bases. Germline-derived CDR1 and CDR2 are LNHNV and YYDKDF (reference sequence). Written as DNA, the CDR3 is TGTGCCACCAGCACCAGGGAGAACACTGAAGCTTTCTTT. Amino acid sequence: CATSTRENTEAFF.

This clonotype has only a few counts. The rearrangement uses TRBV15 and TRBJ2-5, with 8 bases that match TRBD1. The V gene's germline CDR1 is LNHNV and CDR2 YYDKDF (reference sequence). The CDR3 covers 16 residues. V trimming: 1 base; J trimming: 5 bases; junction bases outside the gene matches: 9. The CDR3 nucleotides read TGTGCCACCAGCAGAGGGAGTCTGACAGGGGAGGAGACCCAGTACTTC. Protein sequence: CATSRGSLTGEETQYF. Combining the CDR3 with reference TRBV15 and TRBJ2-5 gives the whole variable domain DAMVIQNPRYQVTQFGKPVTLSCSQTLNHNVMYWYQQKSSQAPKLLFHYYDKDFNNEADTPDNFQSRRPNTSFCFLDIRSPGLGDTAMYLCATSRGSLTGEETQYFGPGTRLLVL.

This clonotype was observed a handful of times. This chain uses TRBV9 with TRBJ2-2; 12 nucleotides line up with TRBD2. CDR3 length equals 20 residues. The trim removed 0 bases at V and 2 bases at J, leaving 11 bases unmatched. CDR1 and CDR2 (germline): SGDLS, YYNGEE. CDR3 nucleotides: TGTGCCAGCAGCGTAGGACCCCTCTCCGGACTAGCGGGAAACACCGGGGAGCTGTTTTTT. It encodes CASSVGPLSGLAGNTGELFF.

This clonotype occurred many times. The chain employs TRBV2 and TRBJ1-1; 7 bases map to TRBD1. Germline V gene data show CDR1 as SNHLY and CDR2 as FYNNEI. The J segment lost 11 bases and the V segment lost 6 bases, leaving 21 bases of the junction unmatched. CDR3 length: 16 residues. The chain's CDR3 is CASSRGDYTTEMFAFF. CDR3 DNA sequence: TGTGCCAGCAGCAGGGGGGACTACACGACTGAAATGTTTGCTTTCTTT.

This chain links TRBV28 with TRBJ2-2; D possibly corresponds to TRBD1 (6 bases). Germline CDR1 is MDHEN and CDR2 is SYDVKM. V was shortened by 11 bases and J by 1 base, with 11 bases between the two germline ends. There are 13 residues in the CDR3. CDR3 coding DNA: TGTGCCTACAGGGCAGGGAACACCGGGGAGCTGTTTTTT. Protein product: CAYRAGNTGELFF. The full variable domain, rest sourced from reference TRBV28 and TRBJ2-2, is DVKVTQSSRYLVKRTGEKVFLECVQDMDHENMFWYRQDPGLGLRLIYFSYDVKMKEKGDIPEGYSVSREKKERFSLILESASTNQTSMYLCAYRAGNTGELFFGEGSRLTVL.

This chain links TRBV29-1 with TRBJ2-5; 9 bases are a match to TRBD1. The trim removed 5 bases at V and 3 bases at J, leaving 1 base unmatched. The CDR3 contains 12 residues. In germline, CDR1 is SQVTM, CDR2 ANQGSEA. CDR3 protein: CSVRQGEETQYF. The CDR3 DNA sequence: TGCAGCGTTAGACAGGGGGAAGAGACCCAGTACTTC.

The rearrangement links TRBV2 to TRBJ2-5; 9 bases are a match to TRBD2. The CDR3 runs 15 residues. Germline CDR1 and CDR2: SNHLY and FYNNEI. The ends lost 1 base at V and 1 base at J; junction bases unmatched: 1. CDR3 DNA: TGTGCCAGCAGTGAAGGACTAGCGGTCCAAGAGACCCAGTACTTC. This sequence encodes CASSEGLAVQETQYF.

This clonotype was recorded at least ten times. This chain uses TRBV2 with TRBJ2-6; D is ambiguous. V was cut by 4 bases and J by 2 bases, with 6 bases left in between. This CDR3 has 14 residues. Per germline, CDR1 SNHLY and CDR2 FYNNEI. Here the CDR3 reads CASSVSAGANVLTF. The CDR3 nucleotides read TGTGCCAGCAGTGTCTCCGCTGGGGCCAACGTCCTGACTTTC.

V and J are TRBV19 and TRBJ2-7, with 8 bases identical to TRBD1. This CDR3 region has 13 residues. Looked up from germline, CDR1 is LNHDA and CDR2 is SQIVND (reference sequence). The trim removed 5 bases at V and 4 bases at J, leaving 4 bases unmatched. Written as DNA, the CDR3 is TGTGCCAGTAGTTGGACAGGGCGGTACGAGCAGTACTTC. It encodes CASSWTGRYEQYF.

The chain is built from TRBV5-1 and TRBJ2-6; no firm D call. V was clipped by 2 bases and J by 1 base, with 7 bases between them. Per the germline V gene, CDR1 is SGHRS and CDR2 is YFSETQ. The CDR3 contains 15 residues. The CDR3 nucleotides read TGCGCCAGCAGCTTCCAGAGTTCTGGGGCCAACGTCCTGACTTTC. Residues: CASSFQSSGANVLTF.

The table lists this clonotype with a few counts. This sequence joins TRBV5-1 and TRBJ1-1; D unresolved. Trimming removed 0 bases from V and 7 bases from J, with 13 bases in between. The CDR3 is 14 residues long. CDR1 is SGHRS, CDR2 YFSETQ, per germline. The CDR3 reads CASSLDNSFSEAFF. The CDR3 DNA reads TGCGCCAGCAGCTTGGACAATTCGTTCAGTGAAGCTTTCTTT.

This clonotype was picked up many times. CDR3 sequence (DNA): TGTGCCGCCTTACAGAAGAATGGAAACACCATATATTTT. This translates into CAALQKNGNTIYF. The gene calls are TRBV6-1 and TRBJ1-3, with D unclear. The germline gives CDR1 MNHNS, CDR2 SASEGT. The length of the CDR3 is 13 residues. Trimming removed 11 bases at V and 3 bases at J, with 14 bases between.

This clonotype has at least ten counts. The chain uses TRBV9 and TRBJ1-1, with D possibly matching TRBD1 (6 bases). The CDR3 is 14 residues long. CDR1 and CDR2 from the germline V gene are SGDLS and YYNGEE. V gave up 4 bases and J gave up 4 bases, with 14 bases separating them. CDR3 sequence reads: CASSMFTGFTEAFF. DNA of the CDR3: TGTGCCAGCAGCATGTTTACAGGGTTCACTGAAGCTTTCTTT.

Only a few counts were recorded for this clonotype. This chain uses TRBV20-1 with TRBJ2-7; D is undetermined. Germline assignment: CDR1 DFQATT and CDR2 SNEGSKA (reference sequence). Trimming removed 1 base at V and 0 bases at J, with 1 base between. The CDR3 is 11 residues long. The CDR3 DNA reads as TGCAGTGCTAGAGCCTCCTACGAGCAGTACTTC. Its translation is CSARASYEQYF.

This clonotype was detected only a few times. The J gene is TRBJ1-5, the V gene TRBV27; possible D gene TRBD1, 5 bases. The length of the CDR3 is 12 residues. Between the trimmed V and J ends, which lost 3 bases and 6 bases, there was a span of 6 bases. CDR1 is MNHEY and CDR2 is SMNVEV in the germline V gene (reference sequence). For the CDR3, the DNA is TGTGCCAGCAGTTTTCAGGGTCAGCCCCAGCATTTT. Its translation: CASSFQGQPQHF.